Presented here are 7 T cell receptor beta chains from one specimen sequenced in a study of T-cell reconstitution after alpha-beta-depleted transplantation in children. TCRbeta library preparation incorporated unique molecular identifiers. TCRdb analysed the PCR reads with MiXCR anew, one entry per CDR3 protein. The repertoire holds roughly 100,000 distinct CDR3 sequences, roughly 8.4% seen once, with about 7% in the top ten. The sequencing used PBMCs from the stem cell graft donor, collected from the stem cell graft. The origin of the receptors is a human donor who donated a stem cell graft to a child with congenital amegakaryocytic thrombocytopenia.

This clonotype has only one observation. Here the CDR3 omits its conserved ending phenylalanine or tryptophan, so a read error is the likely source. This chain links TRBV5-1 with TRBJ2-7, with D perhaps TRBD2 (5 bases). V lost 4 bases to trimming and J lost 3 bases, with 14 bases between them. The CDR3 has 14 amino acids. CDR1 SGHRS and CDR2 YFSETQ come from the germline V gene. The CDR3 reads CASSQRWTDYEQYL. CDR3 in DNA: TGCGCCAGCAGCCAGCGGTGGACCGACTACGAGCAGTACTTG.

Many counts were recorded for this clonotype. CDR3 nucleotides: TGTGCCAGCAGCGTACAGGGGGCTTCCTACGAGCAGTACTTC. Translation gives CASSVQGASYEQYF. The chain is built from TRBV3-1 and TRBJ2-7; 9 nucleotides agree with TRBD1. Germline V gene sequence: CDR1 LGHDT, CDR2 YNNKEL (reference sequence). V gave up 5 bases and J gave up 1 base; unmatched junction bases: 3. The length of the CDR3 is 14 residues.

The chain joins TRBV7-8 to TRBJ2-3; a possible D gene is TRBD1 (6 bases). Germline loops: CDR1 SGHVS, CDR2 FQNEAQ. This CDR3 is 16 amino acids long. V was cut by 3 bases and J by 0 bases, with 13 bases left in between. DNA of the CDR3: TGTGCCAGCAGCTTTCACAGGGTTCCGAGCACAGATACGCAGTATTTT. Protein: CASSFHRVPSTDTQYF.

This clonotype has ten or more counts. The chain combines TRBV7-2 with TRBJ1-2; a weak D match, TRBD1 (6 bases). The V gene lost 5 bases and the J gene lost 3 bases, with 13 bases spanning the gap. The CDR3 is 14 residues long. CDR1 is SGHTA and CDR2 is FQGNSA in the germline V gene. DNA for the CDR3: TGTGCCAGCAGCCAAGGGGGGGCTTACTATGGCTACACCTTC. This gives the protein CASSQGGAYYGYTF.

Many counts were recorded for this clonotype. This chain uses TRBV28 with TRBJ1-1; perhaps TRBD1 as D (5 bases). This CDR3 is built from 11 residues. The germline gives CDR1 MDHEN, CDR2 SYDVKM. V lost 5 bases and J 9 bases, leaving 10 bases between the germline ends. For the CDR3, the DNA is TGTGCCAGCAGTCTGGGGCCTCAAGCTTTCTTT. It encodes CASSLGPQAFF. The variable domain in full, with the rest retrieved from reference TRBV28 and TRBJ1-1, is DVKVTQSSRYLVKRTGEKVFLECVQDMDHENMFWYRQDPGLGLRLIYFSYDVKMKEKGDIPEGYSVSREKKERFSLILESASTNQTSMYLCASSLGPQAFFGQGTRLTVV.

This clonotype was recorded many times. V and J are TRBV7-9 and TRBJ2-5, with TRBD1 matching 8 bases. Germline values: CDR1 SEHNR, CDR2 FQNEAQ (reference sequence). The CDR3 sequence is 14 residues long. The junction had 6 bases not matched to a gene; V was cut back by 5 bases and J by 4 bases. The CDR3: CASSADRGVETQYF. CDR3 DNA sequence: TGTGCCAGCAGCGCCGACAGGGGAGTAGAGACCCAGTACTTC.

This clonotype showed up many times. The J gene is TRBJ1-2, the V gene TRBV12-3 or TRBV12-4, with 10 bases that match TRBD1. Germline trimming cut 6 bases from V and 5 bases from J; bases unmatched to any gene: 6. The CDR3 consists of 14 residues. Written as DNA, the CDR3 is TGTGCCAGCAGAACCGGGACAGGGGTTTATGGCTACACCTTC. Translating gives CASRTGTGVYGYTF.